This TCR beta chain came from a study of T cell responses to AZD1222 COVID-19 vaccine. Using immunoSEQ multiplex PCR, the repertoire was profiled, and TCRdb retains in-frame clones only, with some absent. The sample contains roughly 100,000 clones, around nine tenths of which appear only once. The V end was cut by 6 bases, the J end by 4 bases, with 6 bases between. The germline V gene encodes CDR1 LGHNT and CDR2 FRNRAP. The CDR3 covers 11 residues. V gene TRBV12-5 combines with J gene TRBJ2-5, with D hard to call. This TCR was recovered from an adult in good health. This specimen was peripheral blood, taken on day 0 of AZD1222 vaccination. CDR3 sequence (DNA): TGTGCTAGTGGGTCAAGAGAGACCCAGTACTTC. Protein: CASGSRETQYF.